This record covers a single TCR beta chain. Its cognate antigen is unknown. This entry belongs to a study of OX40 agonist ivuxolimab in advanced cancers. Study-wide context: Patients got intravenous ivuxolimab at 0.01 to 10 mg/kg every 2 weeks. Partial responses were observed in three patients, of whom one had hepatocellular carcinoma and two had cutaneous melanoma. Study results and caveats: The investigators did not determine what antigen specificity the expanded peripheral T cells had. Normalized T-cell clonal expansion was also low in some nonresponders.

The V and J ends lost 2 bases and 7 bases, in that order; junction bases with no gene match: 1. The CDR3 totals 12 residues. Germline V CDR1 and CDR2: MNHEY, SMNVEV (reference sequence). TCRdb's copy holds only in-frame clones and misses some; the assay was immunoSEQ multiplex PCR. Among tens of thousands of clones listed, about 91% were seen once. The chain is built from TRBV27 and TRBJ2-5, with TRBD2 identical over 7 bases. This TCR derives from an adult with an advanced solid tumor such as melanoma, head and neck, liver or kidney cancer. Sequencing was performed on CD4+ or CD8+ T cells sorted from blood, taken in a trial of the OX40 agonist ivuxolimab. In nucleotides, the CDR3 is TGTGCCAGCAGTTTAACGGGGGGGACCCAGTACTTC. Translating gives CASSLTGGTQYF.